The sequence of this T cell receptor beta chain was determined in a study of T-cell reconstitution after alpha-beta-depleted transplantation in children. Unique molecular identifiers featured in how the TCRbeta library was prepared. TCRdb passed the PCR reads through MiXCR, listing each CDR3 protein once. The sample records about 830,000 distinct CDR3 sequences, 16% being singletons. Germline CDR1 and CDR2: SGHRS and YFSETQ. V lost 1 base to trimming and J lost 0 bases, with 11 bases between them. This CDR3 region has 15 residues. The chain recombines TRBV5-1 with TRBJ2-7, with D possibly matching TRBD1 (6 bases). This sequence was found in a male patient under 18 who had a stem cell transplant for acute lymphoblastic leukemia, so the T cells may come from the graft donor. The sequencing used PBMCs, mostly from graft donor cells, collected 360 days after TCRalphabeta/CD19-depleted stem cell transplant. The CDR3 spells CASSLWGHLSYEQYF. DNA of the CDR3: TGCGCCAGCAGCTTGTGGGGACACCTCTCCTACGAGCAGTACTTC. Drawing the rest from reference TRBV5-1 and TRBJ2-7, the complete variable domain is KAGVTQTPRYLIKTRGQQVTLSCSPISGHRSVSWYQQTPGQGLQFLFEYFSETQRNKGNFPGRFSGRQFSNSRSEMNVSTLELGDSALYLCASSLWGHLSYEQYFGPGTRLTVT.